Given below is one T cell receptor beta chain in context. The antigen is not known. This sample is drawn from a study of human thymus T cells. Whole-study results and caveats: Thymic as well as blood repertoires seemed to favor certain V and J genes unevenly.

The CDR3 extends over 15 amino acids. The ends were cut back, 4 bases at V and 1 base at J, with 12 bases in the middle. Germline loops: CDR1 SGDLS, CDR2 YYNGEE. The data were produced by immunoSEQ multiplex PCR, yet TCRdb's version contains in-frame clones alone and is incomplete. This sample carries 46,000 or so clones, 95% of them seen once, and the ten largest clones take approximately 0.17%. This chain uses TRBV9 with TRBJ1-5, with D possibly matching TRBD1 (6 bases). The source is a girl under three years old with a congenital heart defect but otherwise immunologically healthy. The sequenced material came from blood. CDR3 in DNA: TGTGCCAGCAGCCGTACAGGGAGGAGCAATCAGCCCCAGCATTTT. Encoded protein: CASSRTGRSNQPQHF.